These T cell receptor beta chains were read from a single sample in a study of blood T cell repertoires in COVID-19. Here immunoSEQ multiplex PCR was the method, and the copy in TCRdb shows in-frame clones only, minus some. The sample holds 250,000 to 350,000 clones, around nine tenths seen once. The sequencing input was PBMCs or T cells enriched from blood (not recorded which). Every receptor here comes from a woman aged 55 to 70 in a cohort exposed to, infected with or recovered from COVID-19 (not recorded which). Each CDR3 is given with its conserved first and last residue. Each record gives: J gene, V gene, CDR3 protein.

J: TRBJ2-7
V: TRBV10-2
CDR3: CASRNSGSYSYEQYF

J: TRBJ1-6
V: TRBV27
CDR3: CASSSGLGGGSPLHF

J: TRBJ1-2
V: TRBV6-6
CDR3: CASRRGQGPTNGRYGYTF

J: TRBJ2-6
V: TRBV11-1
CDR3: CASSLVRGANVLTF

J: TRBJ2-1
V: TRBV6-2/TRBV6-3
CDR3: CASSWTSGRAVDEQFF

J: TRBJ1-2
V: TRBV15
CDR3: CATSSGRNYGYTF

J: TRBJ2-1
V: TRBV9
CDR3: CASSEDYYSYNEQFF

J: TRBJ1-5
V: TRBV10-3
CDR3: CAISERRGQGWPPQHF

J: TRBJ1-5
V: TRBV3-1/TRBV3-2
CDR3: CASSHGQPGPQHF

J: TRBJ2-5
V: TRBV6-5
CDR3: CASSRGEGETQYF

J: TRBJ1-2
V: TRBV7-8
CDR3: CASSRDRDYGYTF

J: TRBJ1-1
V: TRBV6-5
CDR3: CASSPPRDTEAFF

J: TRBJ2-1
V: TRBV7-9
CDR3: CASSYLYDEQFF

J: TRBJ2-1
V: TRBV4-1
CDR3: CASRTWTGDGINEQFF

J: TRBJ1-4
V: TRBV5-1
CDR3: CASSLAHRGLANEKLFF

J: TRBJ1-6
V: TRBV7-2
CDR3: CASSLAQVSNSPLHF

J: TRBJ1-1
V: TRBV5-1
CDR3: CASSLGRTNTEAFF

J: TRBJ2-2
V: TRBV18
CDR3: CASSPDRANTGELFF

J: TRBJ2-1
V: TRBV27
CDR3: CASSFVQGAHNEQFF

J: TRBJ2-7
V: TRBV5-1
CDR3: CASSLGQGAFEQYF

J: TRBJ2-1
V: TRBV2
CDR3: CASRGLAGGRSSYNEQFF

J: TRBJ2-5
V: TRBV11-2
CDR3: CASSLVAGGQETQYF

J: TRBJ1-6
V: TRBV6-5
CDR3: CASSLAPNNSPLHF

J: TRBJ1-2
V: TRBV27
CDR3: CASSLFGTGGKKGYTF

J: TRBJ2-1
V: TRBV18
CDR3: CASSPFGSSYNEQFF

J: TRBJ1-2
V: TRBV10-3
CDR3: CAISEPGQGAGGYTF

J: TRBJ1-6
V: TRBV15
CDR3: CATSRDQGSNSPLHF

J: TRBJ2-7
V: TRBV27
CDR3: CASRLAGAYEQYF

J: TRBJ1-5
V: TRBV7-2
CDR3: CASSLVVRVQPQHF

J: TRBJ2-5
V: TRBV2
CDR3: CASSDGQGGRETQYF

J: TRBJ2-2
V: TRBV5-4
CDR3: CASSREGARNTGELFF

J: TRBJ1-2
V: TRBV11-2
CDR3: CASSLDLGGGYTF

J: TRBJ1-1
V: TRBV7-9
CDR3: CASSPTALNTEAFF

J: TRBJ2-1
V: TRBV29-1
CDR3: CSVIAGGNEQFF

J: TRBJ2-1
V: TRBV30
CDR3: CAEQGATSYNEQFF

J: TRBJ2-1
V: TRBV12-3/TRBV12-4
CDR3: CASSLGPIRGFF

J: TRBJ1-1
V: TRBV24-1
CDR3: CATSDFAGTEAFF

J: TRBJ2-5
V: TRBV5-1
CDR3: CASSQTSGRAGETQYF

J: TRBJ1-5
V: TRBV19
CDR3: CASSIDWVQPQHF

J: TRBJ1-2
V: TRBV25-1
CDR3: CASSERNGYTF

J: TRBJ2-3
V: TRBV5-1
CDR3: CASTLGATGGEDTQYF

J: TRBJ2-5
V: TRBV11-1
CDR3: CASSREASGHQETQYF

J: TRBJ2-1
V: TRBV19
CDR3: CASSPPGGRYNEQFF

J: TRBJ1-1
V: TRBV5-1
CDR3: CASSLSGTDEAFF

J: TRBJ2-7
V: TRBV2
CDR3: CASNGQNYEQYF

J: TRBJ2-1
V: TRBV11-3
CDR3: CASSPGVNNEQFF

J: TRBJ2-5
V: TRBV5-1
CDR3: CASSLSAGIVETQYF

J: TRBJ1-1
V: TRBV18
CDR3: CASSPPFGGRGTEAFF